Sequencing of this TCR beta chain was carried out in a study of cytotoxic CD8 clonotypes in ibrutinib-treated CLL. Study background: Among the patients, 11 presented as relapsed/refractory and fewer than 16 as treatment-naive; some 17 showed unmutated IGHV.

Sequenced by immunoSEQ multiplex PCR; TCRdb stores in-frame clones only, minus some. There are under 150,000 clones in the sample; approximately 89% occur only once, and approximately 11% lies in the top ten. Germline loops: CDR1 SGHTA, CDR2 FQGTGA. The V gene end was trimmed by 5 bases and the J gene end by 8 bases; junction bases not matched to a gene: 11. This CDR3 is built from 15 residues. The sample consisted of PBMCs, taken after 12 months of ibrutinib treatment. This rearrangement joins TRBV7-3 to TRBJ1-4, with TRBD1 identical over 7 bases. This clonotype originated in a human donor with chronic lymphocytic leukemia. The chain's CDR3 is CASSPQTGYLEKLFF. The CDR3 nucleotides are TGTGCCAGCAGCCCCCAGACAGGGTACCTCGAAAAACTGTTTTTT.